This TCR beta chain was profiled in a study of blood T cell repertoires in COVID-19. In its sample, this clone was seen a few times. Original methodology: Cell counts per sample came from amplifying reference gene primers. Sequencing was performed with immunoSEQ multiplex PCR; in TCRdb, only in-frame clones are kept and a portion is missing. The D gene and trimming were derived from the DNA, and the V and J assignments and clone size from that table. The profile shows 200,000 to 300,000 clones, about 82% of them singletons. Germline CDR1 LGHDT, CDR2 YNNKEL (reference sequence). J lost 9 bases, V lost 0 bases, and 20 bases had no gene match. This CDR3 spans 20 amino acids.

The sample taken for sequencing was peripheral blood. This sequence joins TRBV3-1 (or the pseudogene TRBV3-2) and TRBJ1-6; 7 nucleotides align to TRBD1. This receptor was taken from a woman aged 60-75 years with active or convalescent COVID-19. CDR3 sequence (DNA): TGTGCCAGCAGCCAAGAATCCTTGTGGGTAAGGGGGCAGAGAGGTTCACCCCTCCACTTT. This gives the protein CASSQESLWVRGQRGSPLHF.